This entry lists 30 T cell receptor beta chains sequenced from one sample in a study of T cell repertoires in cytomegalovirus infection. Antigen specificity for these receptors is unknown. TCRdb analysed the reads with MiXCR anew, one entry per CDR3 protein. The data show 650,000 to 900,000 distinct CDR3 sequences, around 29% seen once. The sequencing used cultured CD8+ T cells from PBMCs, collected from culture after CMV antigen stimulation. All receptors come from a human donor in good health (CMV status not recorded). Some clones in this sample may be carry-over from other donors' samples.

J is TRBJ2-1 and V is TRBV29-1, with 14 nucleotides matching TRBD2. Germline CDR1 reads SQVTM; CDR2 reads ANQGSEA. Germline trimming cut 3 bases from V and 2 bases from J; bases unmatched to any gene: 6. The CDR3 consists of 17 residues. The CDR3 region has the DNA TGCAGCGTTGAGGGGACTAGCGGGGGAAGGGCCTACAATGAGCAGTTCTTC. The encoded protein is CSVEGTSGGRAYNEQFF.

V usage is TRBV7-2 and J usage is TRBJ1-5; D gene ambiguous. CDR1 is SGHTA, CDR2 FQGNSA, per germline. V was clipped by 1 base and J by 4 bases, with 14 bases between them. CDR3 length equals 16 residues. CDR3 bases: TGTGCCAGCAGCTTAGAATGGGGTGGCGCTAATCAGCCCCAGCATTTT. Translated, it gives CASSLEWGGANQPQHF. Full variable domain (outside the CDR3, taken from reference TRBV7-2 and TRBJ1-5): GAGVSQSPSNKVTEKGKDVELRCDPISGHTALYWYRQSLGQGLEFLIYFQGNSAPDKSGLPSDRFSAERTGGSVSTLTIQRTQQEDSAVYLCASSLEWGGANQPQHFGDGTRLSIL.

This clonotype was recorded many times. The CDR3 DNA sequence: TGTGCCAGCAGCTTAGGGACCCAGGGGAAGGGCGAGCAGTACGTC. Amino acids: CASSLGTQGKGEQYV. This sequence joins TRBV7-9 and TRBJ2-7; D perhaps matches TRBD1 (6 bases). The germline V and J ends were trimmed by 1 base and 6 bases, with 16 bases remaining between them. CDR3 length: 15 residues. Germline-derived CDR1 and CDR2 are SEHNR and FQNEAQ (reference sequence).

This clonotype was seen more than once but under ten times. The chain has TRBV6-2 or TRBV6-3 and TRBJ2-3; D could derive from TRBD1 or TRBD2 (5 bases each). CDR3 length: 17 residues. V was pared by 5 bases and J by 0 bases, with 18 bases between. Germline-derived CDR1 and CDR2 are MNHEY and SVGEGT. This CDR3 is CASSPYRGGSSTDTQYF. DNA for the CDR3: TGTGCCAGCAGTCCCTATCGTGGGGGTTCTAGCACAGATACGCAGTATTTT.

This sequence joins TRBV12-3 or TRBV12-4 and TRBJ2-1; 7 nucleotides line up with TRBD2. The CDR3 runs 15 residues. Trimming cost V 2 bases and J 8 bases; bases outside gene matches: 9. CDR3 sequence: CASSLWEGREDEQFF. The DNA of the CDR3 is TGTGCCAGCAGTTTATGGGAGGGGAGGGAAGATGAGCAGTTCTTC.

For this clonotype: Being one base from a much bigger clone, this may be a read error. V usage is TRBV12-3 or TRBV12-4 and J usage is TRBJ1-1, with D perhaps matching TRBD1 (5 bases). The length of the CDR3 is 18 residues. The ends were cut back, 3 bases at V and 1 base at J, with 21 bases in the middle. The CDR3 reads CASSFWVGDGTSNTEAFF. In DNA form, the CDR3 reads TGTGCCAGCAGTTTTTGGGTGGGTGACGGGACTTCGAACACTGAAGCTTTCTTT.

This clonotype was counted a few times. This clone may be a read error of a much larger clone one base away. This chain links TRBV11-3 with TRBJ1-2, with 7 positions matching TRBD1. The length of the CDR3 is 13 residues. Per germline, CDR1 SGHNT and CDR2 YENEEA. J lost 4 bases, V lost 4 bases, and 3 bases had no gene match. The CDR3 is CASSSGQTYGYTF. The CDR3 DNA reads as TGTGCCAGCAGCTCGGGACAGACCTATGGCTACACCTTC.

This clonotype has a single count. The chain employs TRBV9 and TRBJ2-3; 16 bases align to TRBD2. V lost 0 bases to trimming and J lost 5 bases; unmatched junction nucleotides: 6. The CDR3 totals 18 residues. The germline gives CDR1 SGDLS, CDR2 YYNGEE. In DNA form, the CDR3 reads TGTGCCAGCAGCGTAGAGGGACTAGCGGGGGGGCCGAAAGATACGCAGTATTTT. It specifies CASSVEGLAGGPKDTQYF. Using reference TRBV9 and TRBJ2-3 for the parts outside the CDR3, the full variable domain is DSGVTQTPKHLITATGQRVTLRCSPRSGDLSVYWYQQSLDQGLQFLIQYYNGEERAKGNILERFSAQQFPDLHSELNLSSLELGDSALYFCASSVEGLAGGPKDTQYFGPGTRLTVL.

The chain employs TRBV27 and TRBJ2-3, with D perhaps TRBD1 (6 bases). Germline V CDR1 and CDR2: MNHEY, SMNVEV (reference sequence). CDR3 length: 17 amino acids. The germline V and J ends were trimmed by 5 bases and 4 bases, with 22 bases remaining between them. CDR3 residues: CASSPPTTGYGPDTQYF. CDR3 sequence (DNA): TGTGCCAGCAGTCCCCCCACCACAGGGTATGGCCCAGATACGCAGTATTTT.

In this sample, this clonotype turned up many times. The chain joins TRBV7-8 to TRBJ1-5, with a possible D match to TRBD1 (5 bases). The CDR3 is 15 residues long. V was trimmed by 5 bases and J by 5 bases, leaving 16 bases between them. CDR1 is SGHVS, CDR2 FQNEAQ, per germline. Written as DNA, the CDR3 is TGTGCCAGCAGCCCGAATATAGGGGCTTATCAGCCCCAGCATTTT. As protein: CASSPNIGAYQPQHF.

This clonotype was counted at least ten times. The DNA of the CDR3 is TGTGCCAGCAGCTTAAATGTTCCCCTCAATGAGCAGTTCTTC. It yields the protein CASSLNVPLNEQFF. The chain combines TRBV7-2 with TRBJ2-1; D is unclear. The CDR3 sequence is 14 residues long. The ends were cut back, 2 bases at V and 6 bases at J, with 11 bases in the middle. Germline values: CDR1 SGHTA, CDR2 FQGNSA.

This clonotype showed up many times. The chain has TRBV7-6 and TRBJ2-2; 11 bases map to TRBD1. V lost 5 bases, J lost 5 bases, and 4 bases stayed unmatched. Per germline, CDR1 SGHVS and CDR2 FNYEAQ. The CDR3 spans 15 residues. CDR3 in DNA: TGTGCCAGCAGCCCCGGGACAGGGGGGACCGGGGAGCTGTTTTTT. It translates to CASSPGTGGTGELFF.

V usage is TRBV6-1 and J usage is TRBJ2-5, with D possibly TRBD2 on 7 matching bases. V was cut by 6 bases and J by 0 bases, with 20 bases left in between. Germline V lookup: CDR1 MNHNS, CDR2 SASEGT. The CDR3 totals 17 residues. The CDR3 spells CASRRGRRGEYQETQYF. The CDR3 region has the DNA TGTGCCAGCAGGCGGGGGCGGAGGGGGGAGTACCAAGAGACCCAGTACTTC.

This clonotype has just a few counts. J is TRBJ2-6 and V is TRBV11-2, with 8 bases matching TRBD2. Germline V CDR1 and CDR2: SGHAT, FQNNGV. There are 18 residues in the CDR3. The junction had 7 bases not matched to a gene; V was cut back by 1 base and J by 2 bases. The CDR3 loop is CASSLVPGGEAGANVLTF. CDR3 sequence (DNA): TGTGCCAGCAGCTTAGTTCCGGGGGGGGAAGCTGGGGCCAACGTCCTGACTTTC.

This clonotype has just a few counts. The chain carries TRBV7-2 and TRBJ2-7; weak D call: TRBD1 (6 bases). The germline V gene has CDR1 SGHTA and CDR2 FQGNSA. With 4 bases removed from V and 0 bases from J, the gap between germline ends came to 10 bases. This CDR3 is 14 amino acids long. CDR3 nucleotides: TGTGCCAGCAGCTGGGACACGCTCTCCTACGAGCAGTACGTC. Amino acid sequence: CASSWDTLSYEQYV.

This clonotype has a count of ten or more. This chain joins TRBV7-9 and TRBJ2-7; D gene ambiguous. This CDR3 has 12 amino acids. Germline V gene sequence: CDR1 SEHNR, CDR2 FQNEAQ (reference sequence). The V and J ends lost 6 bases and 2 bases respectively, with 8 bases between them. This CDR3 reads CASSAGTYEQYV. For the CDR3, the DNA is TGTGCCAGCAGTGCCGGAACCTACGAGCAGTACGTC.

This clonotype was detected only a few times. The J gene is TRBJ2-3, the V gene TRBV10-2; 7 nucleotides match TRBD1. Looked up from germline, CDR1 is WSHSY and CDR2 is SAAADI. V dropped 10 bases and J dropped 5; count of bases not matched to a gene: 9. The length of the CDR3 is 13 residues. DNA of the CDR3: TGCGCCACCTTAGGACAGGTTAAAGATACGCAGTATTTT. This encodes CATLGQVKDTQYF.

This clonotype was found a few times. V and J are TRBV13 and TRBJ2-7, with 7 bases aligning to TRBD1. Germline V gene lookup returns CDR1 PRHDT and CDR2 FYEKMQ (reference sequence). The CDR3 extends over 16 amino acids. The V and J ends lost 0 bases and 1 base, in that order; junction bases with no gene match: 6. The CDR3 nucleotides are TGTGCCAGCAGCTTAGGCAGGACAGGTTCGTCCTACGAGCAGTACTTC. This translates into CASSLGRTGSSYEQYF.

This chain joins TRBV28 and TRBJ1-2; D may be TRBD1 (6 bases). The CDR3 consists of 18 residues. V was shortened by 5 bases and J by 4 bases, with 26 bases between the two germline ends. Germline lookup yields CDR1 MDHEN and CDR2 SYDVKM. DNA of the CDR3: TGTGCCAGCAGTACGCCCTTCGACCGGGACACCTCGAGCTATGGCTACACCTTC. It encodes CASSTPFDRDTSSYGYTF.

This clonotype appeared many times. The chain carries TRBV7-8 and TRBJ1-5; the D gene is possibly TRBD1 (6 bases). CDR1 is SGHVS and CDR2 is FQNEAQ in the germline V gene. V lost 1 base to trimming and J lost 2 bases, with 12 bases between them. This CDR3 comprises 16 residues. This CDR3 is CASSLGVGAGNQPQHF. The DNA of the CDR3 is TGTGCCAGCAGCTTAGGAGTGGGGGCTGGCAATCAGCCCCAGCATTTT.

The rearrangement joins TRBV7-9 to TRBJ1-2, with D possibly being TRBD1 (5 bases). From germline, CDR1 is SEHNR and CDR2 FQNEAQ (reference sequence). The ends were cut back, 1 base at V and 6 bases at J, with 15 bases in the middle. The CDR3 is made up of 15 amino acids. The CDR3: CASSLGTGENHGYTF. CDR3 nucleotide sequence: TGTGCCAGCAGCTTAGGAACAGGTGAAAATCATGGCTACACCTTC.

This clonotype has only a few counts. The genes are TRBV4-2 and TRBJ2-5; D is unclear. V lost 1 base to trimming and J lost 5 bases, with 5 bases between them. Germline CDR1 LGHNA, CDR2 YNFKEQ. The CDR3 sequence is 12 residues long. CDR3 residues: CASSQGEETQYF. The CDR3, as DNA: TGTGCCAGCAGCCAAGGAGAGGAGACCCAGTACTTC.

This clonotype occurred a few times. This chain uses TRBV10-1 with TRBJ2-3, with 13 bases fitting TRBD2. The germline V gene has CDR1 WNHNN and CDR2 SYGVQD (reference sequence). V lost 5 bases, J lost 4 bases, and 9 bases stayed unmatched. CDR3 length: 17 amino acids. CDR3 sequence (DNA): TGCGCCAGCAGTAGTCTTGGGACTAGCGGGGTTGCAGATACGCAGTATTTT. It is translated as CASSSLGTSGVADTQYF.

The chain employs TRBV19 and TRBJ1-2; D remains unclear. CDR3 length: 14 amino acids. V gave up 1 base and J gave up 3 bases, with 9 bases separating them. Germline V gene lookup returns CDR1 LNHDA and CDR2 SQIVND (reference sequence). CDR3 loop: CASSIGGSDYGYTF. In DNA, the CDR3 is TGTGCCAGTAGTATAGGCGGGTCGGACTATGGCTACACCTTC.

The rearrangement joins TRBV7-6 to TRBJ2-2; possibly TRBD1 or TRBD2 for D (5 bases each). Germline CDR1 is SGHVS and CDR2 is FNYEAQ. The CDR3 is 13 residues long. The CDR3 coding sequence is TGTGCTGTCGGGGCCAGGGACACCGGGGAGCTGTTTTTT. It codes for CAVGARDTGELFF.

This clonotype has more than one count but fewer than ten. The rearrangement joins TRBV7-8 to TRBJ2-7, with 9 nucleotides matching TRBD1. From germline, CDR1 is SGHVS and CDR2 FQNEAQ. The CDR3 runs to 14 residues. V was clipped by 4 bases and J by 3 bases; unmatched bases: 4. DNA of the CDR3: TGTGCCAGCAGCTACAGGGGGCGGTACTACGAGCAGTACGTC. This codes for CASSYRGRYYEQYV.

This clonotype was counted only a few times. CDR3 sequence reads: CASSSGGTVNYNEQFF. CDR3 DNA: TGTGCCAGCAGCTCAGGGGGGACGGTAAACTACAATGAGCAGTTCTTC. The V and J genes are TRBV7-8 and TRBJ2-1; TRBD1 might be the D (7 bases). The CDR3 consists of 16 residues. V was shortened by 4 bases and J by 3 bases, with 16 bases between the two germline ends. Germline lookup yields CDR1 SGHVS and CDR2 FQNEAQ. Full variable domain (remainder filled in from reference TRBV7-8 and TRBJ2-1): GAGVSQSPRYKVAKRGQDVALRCDPISGHVSLFWYQQALGQGPEFLTYFQNEAQLDKSGLPSDRFFAERPEGSVSTLKIQRTQQEDSAVYLCASSSGGTVNYNEQFFGPGTRLTVL.

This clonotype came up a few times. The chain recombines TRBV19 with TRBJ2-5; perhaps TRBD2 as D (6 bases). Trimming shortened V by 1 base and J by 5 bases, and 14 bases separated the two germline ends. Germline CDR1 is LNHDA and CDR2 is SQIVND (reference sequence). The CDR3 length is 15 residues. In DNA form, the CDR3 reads TGTGCCAGTAGTATAGTAAACCGGGACTCGGAGACCCAGTACTTC. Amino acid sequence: CASSIVNRDSETQYF. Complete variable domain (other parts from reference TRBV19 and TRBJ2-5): DGGITQSPKYLFRKEGQNVTLSCEQNLNHDAMYWYRQDPGQGLRLIYYSQIVNDFQKGDIAEGYSVSREKKESFPLTVTSAQKNPTAFYLCASSIVNRDSETQYFGPGTRLLVL.

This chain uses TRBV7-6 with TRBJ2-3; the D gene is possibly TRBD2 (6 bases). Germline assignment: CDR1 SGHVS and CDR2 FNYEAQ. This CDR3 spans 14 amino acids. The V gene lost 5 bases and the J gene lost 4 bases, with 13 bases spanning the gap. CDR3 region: CASSPGTHADTQYF. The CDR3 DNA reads TGTGCCAGCAGCCCCGGGACTCACGCAGATACGCAGTATTTT.

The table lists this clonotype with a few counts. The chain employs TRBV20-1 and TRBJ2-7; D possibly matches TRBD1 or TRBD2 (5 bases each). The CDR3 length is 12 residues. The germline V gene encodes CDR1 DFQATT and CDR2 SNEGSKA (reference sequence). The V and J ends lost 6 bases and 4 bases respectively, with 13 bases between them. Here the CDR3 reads CSASGWEYEQYF. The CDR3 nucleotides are TGCAGTGCCTCAGGGTGGGAGTACGAGCAGTACTTC.